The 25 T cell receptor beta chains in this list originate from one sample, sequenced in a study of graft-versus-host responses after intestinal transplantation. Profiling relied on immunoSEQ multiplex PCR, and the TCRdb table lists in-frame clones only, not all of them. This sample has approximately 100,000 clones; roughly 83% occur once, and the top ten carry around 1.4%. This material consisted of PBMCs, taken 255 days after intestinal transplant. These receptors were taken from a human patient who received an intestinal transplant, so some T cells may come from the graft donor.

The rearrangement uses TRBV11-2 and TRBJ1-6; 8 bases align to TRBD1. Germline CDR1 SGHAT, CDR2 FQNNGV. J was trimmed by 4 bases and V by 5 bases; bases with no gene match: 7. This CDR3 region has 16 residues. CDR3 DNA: TGTGCCAGCAGCCCCCCCGGGACAGGTTATAATTCACCCCTCCACTTT. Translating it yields CASSPPGTGYNSPLHF. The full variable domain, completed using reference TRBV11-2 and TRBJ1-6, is EAGVAQSPRYKIIEKRQSVAFWCNPISGHATLYWYQQILGQGPKLLIQFQNNGVVDDSQLPKDRFSAERLKGVDSTLKIQPAKLEDSAVYLCASSPPGTGYNSPLHFGNGTRLTVT.

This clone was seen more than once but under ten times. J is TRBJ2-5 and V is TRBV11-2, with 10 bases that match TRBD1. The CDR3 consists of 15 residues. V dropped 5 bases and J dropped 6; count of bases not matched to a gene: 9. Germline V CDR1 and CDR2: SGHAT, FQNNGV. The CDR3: CASSTTGGAGKTQYF. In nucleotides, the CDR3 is TGTGCCAGCAGCACGACAGGGGGCGCGGGCAAGACCCAGTACTTC.

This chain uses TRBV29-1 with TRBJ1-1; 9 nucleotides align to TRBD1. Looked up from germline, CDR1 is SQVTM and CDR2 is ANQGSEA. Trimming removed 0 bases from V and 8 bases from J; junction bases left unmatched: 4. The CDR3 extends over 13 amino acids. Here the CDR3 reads CSVEDPGQGEAFF. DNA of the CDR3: TGCAGCGTTGAAGATCCGGGACAGGGCGAAGCTTTCTTT.

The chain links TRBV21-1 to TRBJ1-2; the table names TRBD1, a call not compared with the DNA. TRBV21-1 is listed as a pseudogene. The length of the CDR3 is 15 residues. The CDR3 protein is CASSNSVQGEWGYTF. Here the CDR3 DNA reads TGTGCCAGCAGCAATAGTGTACAGGGGGAGTGGGGCTACACCTTC.

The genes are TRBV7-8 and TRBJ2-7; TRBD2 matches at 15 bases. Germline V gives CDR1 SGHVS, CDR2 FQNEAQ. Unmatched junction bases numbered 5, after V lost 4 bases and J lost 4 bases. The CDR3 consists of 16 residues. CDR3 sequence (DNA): TGTGCCAGCAGCTCCGGGACTAGCGGGAGGTCGTACGAGCAGTACTTC. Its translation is CASSSGTSGRSYEQYF. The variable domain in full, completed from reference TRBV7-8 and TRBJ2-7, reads GAGVSQSPRYKVAKRGQDVALRCDPISGHVSLFWYQQALGQGPEFLTYFQNEAQLDKSGLPSDRFFAERPEGSVSTLKIQRTQQEDSAVYLCASSSGTSGRSYEQYFGPGTRLTVT.

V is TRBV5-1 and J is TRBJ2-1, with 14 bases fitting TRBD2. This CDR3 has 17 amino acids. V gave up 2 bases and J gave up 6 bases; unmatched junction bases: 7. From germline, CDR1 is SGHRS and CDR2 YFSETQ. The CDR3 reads CASSFNPGLAGVNEQFF. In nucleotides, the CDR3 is TGCGCCAGCAGCTTCAACCCGGGACTAGCGGGAGTCAATGAGCAGTTCTTC.

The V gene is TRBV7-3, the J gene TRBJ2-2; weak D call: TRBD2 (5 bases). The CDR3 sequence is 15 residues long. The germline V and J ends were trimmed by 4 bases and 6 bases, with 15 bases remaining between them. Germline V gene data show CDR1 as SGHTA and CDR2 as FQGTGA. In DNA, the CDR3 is TGTGCCAGCAGCTCGTTAGCAGCCGGGGCCGGGGAGCTGTTTTTT. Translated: CASSSLAAGAGELFF. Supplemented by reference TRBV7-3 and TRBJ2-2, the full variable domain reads GAGVSQTPSNKVTEKGKYVELRCDPISGHTALYWYRQSLGQGPEFLIYFQGTGAADDSGLPNDRFFAVRPEGSVSTLKIQRTERGDSAVYLCASSSLAAGAGELFFGEGSRLTVL.

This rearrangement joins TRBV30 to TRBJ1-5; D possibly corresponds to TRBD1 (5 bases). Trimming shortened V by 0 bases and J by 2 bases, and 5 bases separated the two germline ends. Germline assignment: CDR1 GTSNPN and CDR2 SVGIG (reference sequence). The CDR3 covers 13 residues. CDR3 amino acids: CAWSVQGNQPQHF. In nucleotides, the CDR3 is TGTGCCTGGAGTGTACAGGGCAATCAGCCCCAGCATTTT.

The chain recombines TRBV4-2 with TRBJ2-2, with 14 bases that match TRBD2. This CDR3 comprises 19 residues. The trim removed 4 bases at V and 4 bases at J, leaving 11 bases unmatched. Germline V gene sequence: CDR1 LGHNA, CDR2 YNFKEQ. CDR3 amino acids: CASSLRLAGGPPGTGELFF. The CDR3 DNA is TGTGCCAGCAGCCTTCGACTAGCGGGAGGGCCCCCGGGCACCGGGGAGCTGTTTTTT.

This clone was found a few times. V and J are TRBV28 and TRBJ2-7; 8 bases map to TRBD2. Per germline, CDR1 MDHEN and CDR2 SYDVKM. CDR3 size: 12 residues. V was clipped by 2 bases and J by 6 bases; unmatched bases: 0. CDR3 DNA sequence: TGTGCCAGCAGTTTAGGACTAGCCGAGCAGTACTTC. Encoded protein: CASSLGLAEQYF.

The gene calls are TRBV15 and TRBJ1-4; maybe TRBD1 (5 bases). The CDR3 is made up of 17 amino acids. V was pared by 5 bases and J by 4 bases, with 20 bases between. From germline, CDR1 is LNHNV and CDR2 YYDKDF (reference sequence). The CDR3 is CATSSRRMGVLNEKLFF. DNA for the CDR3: TGTGCCACCAGCTCTCGCCGAATGGGGGTTCTTAATGAAAAACTGTTTTTT.

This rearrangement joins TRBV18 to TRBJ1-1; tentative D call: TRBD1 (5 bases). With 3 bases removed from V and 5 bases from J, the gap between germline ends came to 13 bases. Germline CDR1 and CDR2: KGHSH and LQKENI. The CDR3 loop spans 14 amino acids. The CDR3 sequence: CASSPGGGDTEAFF. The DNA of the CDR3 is TGTGCCAGCTCACCGGGCGGGGGGGATACTGAAGCTTTCTTT.

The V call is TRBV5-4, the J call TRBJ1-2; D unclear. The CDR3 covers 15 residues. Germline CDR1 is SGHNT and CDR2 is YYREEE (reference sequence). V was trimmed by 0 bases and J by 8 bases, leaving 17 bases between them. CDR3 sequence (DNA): TGTGCCAGCAGCTTGGAAGGTGGTACATCCGGAGGCTACACCTTC. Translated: CASSLEGGTSGGYTF.

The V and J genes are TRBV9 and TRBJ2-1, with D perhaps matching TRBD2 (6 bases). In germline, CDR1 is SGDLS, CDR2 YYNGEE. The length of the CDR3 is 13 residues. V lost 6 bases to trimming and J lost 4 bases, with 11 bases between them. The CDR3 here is CASNLGGYNEQFF. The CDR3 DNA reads TGTGCCAGCAATCTGGGAGGTTACAATGAGCAGTTCTTC.

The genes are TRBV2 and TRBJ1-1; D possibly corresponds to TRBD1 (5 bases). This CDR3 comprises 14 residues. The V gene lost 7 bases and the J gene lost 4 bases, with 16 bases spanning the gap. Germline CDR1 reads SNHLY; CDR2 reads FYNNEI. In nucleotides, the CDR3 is TGTGCCAGCACCCAACTGGGGGGGAGCACTGAAGCTTTCTTT. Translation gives CASTQLGGSTEAFF.

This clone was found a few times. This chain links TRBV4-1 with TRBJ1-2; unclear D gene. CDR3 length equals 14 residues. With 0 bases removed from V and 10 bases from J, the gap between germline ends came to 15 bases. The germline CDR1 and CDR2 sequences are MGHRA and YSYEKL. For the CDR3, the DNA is TGCGCCAGCAGCCAAGATACAGCTCTTTGGCCCTACACCTTC. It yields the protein CASSQDTALWPYTF.

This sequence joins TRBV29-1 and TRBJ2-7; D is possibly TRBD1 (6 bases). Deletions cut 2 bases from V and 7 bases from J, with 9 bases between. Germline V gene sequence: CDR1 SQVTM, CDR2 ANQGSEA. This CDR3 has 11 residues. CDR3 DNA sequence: TGCAGCGTTGAAACAGGGCGGGAGCAGTACTTC. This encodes CSVETGREQYF.

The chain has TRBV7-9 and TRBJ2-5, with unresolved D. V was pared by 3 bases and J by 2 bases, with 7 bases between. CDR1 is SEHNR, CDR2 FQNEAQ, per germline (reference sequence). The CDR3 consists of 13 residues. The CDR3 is CASSFGRQETQYF. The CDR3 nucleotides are TGTGCCAGCAGCTTCGGCAGGCAAGAGACCCAGTACTTC.

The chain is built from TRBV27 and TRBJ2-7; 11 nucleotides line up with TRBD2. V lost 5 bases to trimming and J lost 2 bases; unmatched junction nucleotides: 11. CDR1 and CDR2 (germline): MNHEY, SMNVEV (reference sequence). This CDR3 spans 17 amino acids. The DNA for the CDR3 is TGTGCCAGCAGTCCAACCCCGGGACTAGCGGTTACCTACGAGCAGTACTTC. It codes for CASSPTPGLAVTYEQYF.

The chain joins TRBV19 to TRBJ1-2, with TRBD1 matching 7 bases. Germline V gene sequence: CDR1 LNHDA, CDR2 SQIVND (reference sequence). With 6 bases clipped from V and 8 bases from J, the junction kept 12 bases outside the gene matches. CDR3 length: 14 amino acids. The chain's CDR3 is CASSPQDRVRGYTF. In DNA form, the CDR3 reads TGTGCCAGTAGCCCCCAAGACAGGGTTCGGGGCTACACCTTC.

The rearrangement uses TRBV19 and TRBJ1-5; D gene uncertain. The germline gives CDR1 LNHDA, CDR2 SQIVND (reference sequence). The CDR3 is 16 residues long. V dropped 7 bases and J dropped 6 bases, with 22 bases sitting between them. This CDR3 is CASNPVADTSTQPQHF. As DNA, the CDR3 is TGTGCCAGTAACCCGGTAGCAGACACATCTACTCAGCCCCAGCATTTT.

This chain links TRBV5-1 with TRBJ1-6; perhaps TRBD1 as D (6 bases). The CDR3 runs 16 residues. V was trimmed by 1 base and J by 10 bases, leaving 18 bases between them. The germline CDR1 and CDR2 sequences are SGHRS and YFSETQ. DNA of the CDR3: TGCGCCAGCAGCTTGACACAGGGTTTCGAGGTCTCACCCCTCCACTTT. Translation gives CASSLTQGFEVSPLHF.

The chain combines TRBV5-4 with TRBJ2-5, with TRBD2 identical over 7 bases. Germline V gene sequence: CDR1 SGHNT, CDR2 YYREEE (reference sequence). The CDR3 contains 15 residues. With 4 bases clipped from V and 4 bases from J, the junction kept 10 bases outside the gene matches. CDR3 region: CASSPSTGGGETQYF. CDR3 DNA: TGTGCCAGCAGCCCCTCGACGGGGGGAGGAGAGACCCAGTACTTC. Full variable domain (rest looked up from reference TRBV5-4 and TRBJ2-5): ETGVTQSPTHLIKTRGQQVTLRCSSQSGHNTVSWYQQALGQGPQFIFQYYREEENGRGNFPPRFSGLQFPNYSSELNVNALELDDSALYLCASSPSTGGGETQYFGPGTRLLVL.

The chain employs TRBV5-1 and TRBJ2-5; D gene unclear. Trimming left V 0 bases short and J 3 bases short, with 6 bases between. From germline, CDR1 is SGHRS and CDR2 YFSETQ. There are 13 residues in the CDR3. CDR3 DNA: TGCGCCAGCAGCTTGGGGCCAGAAGAGACCCAGTACTTC. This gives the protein CASSLGPEETQYF.

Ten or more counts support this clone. This CDR3 is CASSENSQGPGELFF. Written as DNA, the CDR3 is TGTGCCAGCAGTGAAAACTCACAGGGGCCCGGGGAGCTGTTTTTT. The V gene is TRBV6-1, the J gene TRBJ2-2, with TRBD1 matching 7 bases. CDR1 and CDR2 from the germline V gene are MNHNS and SASEGT. The CDR3 has 15 amino acids. J lost 6 bases, V lost 2 bases, and 6 bases had no gene match.